A single sample is the source of the 27 T cell receptor beta chains below, sequenced in a study of cytomegalovirus exposure and HLA in healthy donors. In the PCR, 60 Vbeta and 13 Jbeta primers were used. Profiled with immunoSEQ multiplex PCR; TCRdb holds only in-frame clones, not every one. The sample contains approximately 170,000 clones, about 77% of which appear only once. Sequenced input: PBMCs. These receptors originate from a male donor in good health and CMV-seropositive.

The J gene is TRBJ2-1, the V gene TRBV6-4, with a possible D match to TRBD2 (7 bases). Germline loops: CDR1 MRHNA, CDR2 SNTAGT. The CDR3 consists of 16 residues. V was pared by 0 bases and J by 9 bases, with 18 bases between. CDR3 protein: CASSDSGGPSLVEQFF. The CDR3 DNA reads as TGTGCCAGCAGTGACTCCGGGGGGCCTTCGCTCGTTGAGCAGTTCTTC.

J is TRBJ1-1 and V is TRBV4-2; maybe TRBD1 (5 bases). Germline CDR1 and CDR2: LGHNA and YNFKEQ. Trimming left V 3 bases short and J 8 bases short, with 19 bases between. The CDR3 spans 15 residues. DNA of the CDR3: TGTGCCAGCAGCCAGTTACCCAGGGCGAGAACGGAAGCTTTCTTT. Protein product: CASSQLPRARTEAFF.

This clone has just a few counts. The chain carries TRBV5-1 and TRBJ1-1; 9 nucleotides align to TRBD1. Germline V gene sequence: CDR1 SGHRS, CDR2 YFSETQ. Trimming took 0 bases from V and 9 from J; bases not matched to a gene: 9. The length of the CDR3 is 15 residues. The CDR3 region has the DNA TGCGCCAGCAGCTTGGTTTCTGGTGGGACAGGGCAAGCTTTCTTT. It is translated as CASSLVSGGTGQAFF.

This chain joins TRBV7-2 and TRBJ1-1; D is undetermined. The CDR3 totals 13 residues. Germline values: CDR1 SGHTA, CDR2 FQGNSA. Trimming stripped 5 bases from V and 6 bases from J, with 13 bases between. The CDR3: CASSPQTWAEAFF. Written as DNA, the CDR3 is TGTGCCAGCAGCCCCCAGACATGGGCTGAAGCTTTCTTT.

This chain connects TRBV19 to TRBJ2-5, with a tentative D call TRBD2 (6 bases). The germline V gene has CDR1 LNHDA and CDR2 SQIVND (reference sequence). The V end lost 3 bases, the J end lost 3 bases, and 11 bases lay between the germline ends. The CDR3 has 14 residues. DNA for the CDR3: TGTGCCAGTAGTATGTTTGGCGGGGAAGAGACCCAGTACTTC. This codes for CASSMFGGEETQYF.

V usage is TRBV5-1 and J usage is TRBJ2-1, with D possibly TRBD2 on 5 matching bases. Per the germline V gene, CDR1 is SGHRS and CDR2 is YFSETQ. The CDR3 extends over 14 amino acids. The germline V and J ends were trimmed by 0 bases and 2 bases, with 6 bases remaining between them. The CDR3 sequence is CASSLDGTYNEQFF. The CDR3 nucleotides read TGCGCCAGCAGCTTGGACGGGACCTACAATGAGCAGTTCTTC.

V gene TRBV9 combines with J gene TRBJ1-1, with D possibly matching TRBD1 (6 bases). This CDR3 has 15 residues. Germline CDR1 is SGDLS and CDR2 is YYNGEE. Trimming left V 0 bases short and J 1 base short, with 10 bases between. The CDR3 spells CASSVGAGANTEAFF. CDR3 DNA: TGTGCCAGCAGCGTAGGGGCAGGGGCGAACACTGAAGCTTTCTTT.

The genes are TRBV7-2 and TRBJ2-7; perhaps TRBD2 as D (5 bases). In germline, CDR1 is SGHTA, CDR2 FQGNSA. This CDR3 region has 18 residues. Trimming removed 6 bases from V and 6 bases from J, with 30 bases in between. CDR3 loop: CASSSHYTAYQTAGEQYF. DNA of the CDR3: TGTGCCAGCAGTTCACACTATACGGCCTATCAAACGGCGGGCGAGCAGTACTTC.

The chain joins TRBV9 to TRBJ2-1, with a weak D call TRBD2 (7 bases). V lost 4 bases, J lost 6 bases, and 17 bases lay in between. Germline CDR1 is SGDLS and CDR2 is YYNGEE. The CDR3 covers 15 residues. The CDR3 is CASSPLGGAGNEQFF. In DNA, the CDR3 is TGTGCCAGCAGCCCTTTAGGGGGGGCGGGCAATGAGCAGTTCTTC.

This CDR3 is CASSPSGDSNQPQHF. CDR3 sequence (DNA): TGTGCCAGCTCACCATCGGGGGACAGCAATCAGCCCCAGCATTTT. The rearrangement links TRBV18 to TRBJ1-5; TRBD1 is a possible D gene (5 bases). Germline V gene lookup returns CDR1 KGHSH and CDR2 LQKENI. This CDR3 is 15 amino acids long. The V and J ends lost 2 bases and 1 base respectively, with 9 bases between them. Full variable domain (outside the CDR3, taken from reference TRBV18 and TRBJ1-5): NAGVMQNPRHLVRRRGQEARLRCSPMKGHSHVYWYRQLPEEGLKFMVYLQKENIIDESGMPKERFSAEFPKEGPSILRIQQVVRGDSAAYFCASSPSGDSNQPQHFGDGTRLSIL.

V is TRBV4-3 and J is TRBJ2-3; 9 bases are a match to TRBD2. With V trimmed by 1 base and J by 2 bases, 4 bases remained unmatched. CDR3 length: 16 amino acids. The germline gives CDR1 LGHNA, CDR2 YSLEER. The CDR3 is CASSQGVAGDTDTQYF. The CDR3, as DNA: TGCGCCAGCAGCCAAGGGGTAGCGGGGGACACAGATACGCAGTATTTT.

The gene calls are TRBV14 and TRBJ2-5, with a possible D match to TRBD1 (5 bases). With 2 bases removed from V and 5 bases from J, the gap between germline ends came to 12 bases. CDR1 is SGHDN, CDR2 FVKESK, per germline. The CDR3 consists of 14 residues. The CDR3 DNA sequence: TGTGCCAGCAGCCAATTGTGGGGCCCGGAGACCCAGTACTTC. Translated: CASSQLWGPETQYF.

The gene calls are TRBV7-9 and TRBJ2-7; TRBD1 agrees at 7 bases. This CDR3 region has 14 residues. V gave up 4 bases and J gave up 3 bases; unmatched junction bases: 6. The germline V gene has CDR1 SEHNR and CDR2 FQNEAQ (reference sequence). The CDR3 DNA follows: TGTGCCAGCAGCTCGGACGGGACAGTCTACGAGCAGTACTTC. This sequence encodes CASSSDGTVYEQYF.

Concerning this clone itself: Other DNA variants within this sample encode the same CDR3. The chain carries TRBV5-4 and TRBJ2-7, with 9 bases lining up with TRBD1. Germline V lookup: CDR1 SGHNT, CDR2 YYREEE (reference sequence). V shed 4 bases, J shed 1 base, and the junction held 3 bases outside the gene matches. This CDR3 comprises 14 residues. CDR3 DNA: TGTGCCAGCAGCAGCGGACAGGGGTCCTACGAGCAGTACTTC. Translated, it gives CASSSGQGSYEQYF.

The chain has TRBV5-4 and TRBJ2-7, with TRBD2 matching over 7 bases. This CDR3 spans 14 amino acids. With V trimmed by 4 bases and J by 3 bases, 7 bases remained unmatched. Germline-derived CDR1 and CDR2 are SGHNT and YYREEE (reference sequence). The CDR3 protein is CASSPQAGDYEQYF. The CDR3 DNA sequence: TGTGCCAGCAGCCCACAGGCGGGGGACTACGAGCAGTACTTC.

The chain couples TRBV7-8 to TRBJ2-3; 8 nucleotides line up with TRBD1. V was pared by 1 base and J by 2 bases, with 20 bases of the junction left unmatched. The germline CDR1 and CDR2 sequences are SGHVS and FQNEAQ. The CDR3 is made up of 21 amino acids. CDR3 region: CASSLVQFRGQTGPITDTQYF. CDR3 DNA: TGTGCCAGCAGCTTAGTACAGTTCAGGGGGCAGACGGGGCCCATCACAGATACGCAGTATTTT.

This rearrangement joins TRBV27 to TRBJ1-5; D not resolved. CDR1 is MNHEY and CDR2 is SMNVEV in the germline V gene (reference sequence). The CDR3 sequence is 14 residues long. Between the trimmed V and J ends, which lost 1 base and 2 bases, there was a span of 6 bases. The CDR3, as DNA: TGTGCCAGCAGTTTATGGCAGGGCAATCAGCCCCAGCATTTT. Its protein is CASSLWQGNQPQHF.

The rearrangement joins TRBV7-8 to TRBJ2-5; D is ambiguous. V lost 2 bases, J lost 5 bases, and 6 bases lay in between. The germline CDR1 and CDR2 sequences are SGHVS and FQNEAQ. The CDR3 has 12 amino acids. CDR3 in DNA: TGTGCCAGCAGCTTACCCCTCGAGACCCAGTACTTC. Its translation is CASSLPLETQYF.

This clone showed up just once. Other nucleotide sequences from this sample produce the same CDR3. V usage is TRBV9 and J usage is TRBJ2-3, with 10 bases that match TRBD2. V shed 0 bases and J 5 bases; nucleotides not matched to a gene: 3. Germline CDR1 and CDR2: SGDLS and YYNGEE. The CDR3 loop spans 15 amino acids. The CDR3 sequence: CASSVGTSGRDTQYF. In nucleotides, the CDR3 is TGTGCCAGCAGCGTAGGGACTAGCGGACGAGATACGCAGTATTTT.

The chain couples TRBV25-1 to TRBJ1-2, with 9 positions matching TRBD1. Per germline, CDR1 MGHDK and CDR2 SYGVNS. CDR3 length equals 14 residues. J lost 4 bases, V lost 5 bases, and 5 bases had no gene match. CDR3 loop: CASSLGQGLYGYTF. DNA for the CDR3: TGTGCCAGCAGTTTGGGACAGGGCCTCTATGGCTACACCTTC.

The chain couples TRBV7-2 to TRBJ2-3; tentatively, D is TRBD2 (6 bases). CDR3 length: 15 amino acids. V was clipped by 1 base and J by 4 bases, with 12 bases between them. Germline V gene lookup returns CDR1 SGHTA and CDR2 FQGNSA. CDR3: CASSLVGGRPDTQYF. CDR3 bases: TGTGCCAGCAGCTTAGTCGGGGGTCGCCCAGATACGCAGTATTTT.

The V and J genes are TRBV6-1 and TRBJ2-5; D call uncertain. Germline CDR1 MNHNS, CDR2 SASEGT. This CDR3 region has 11 residues. V lost 2 bases, J lost 6 bases, and 4 bases lay in between. CDR3 nucleotide sequence: TGTGCCAGCAGTGAAATCAAGACCCAGTACTTC. Translating gives CASSEIKTQYF.

This clone showed up just a few times. V and J are TRBV27 and TRBJ1-2, with TRBD1 matching 12 bases. V trimming: 5 bases; J trimming: 6 bases; junction bases outside the gene matches: 7. The CDR3 is 15 residues long. In germline, CDR1 is MNHEY, CDR2 SMNVEV (reference sequence). DNA of the CDR3: TGTGCCAGCAGTACATGGGACAGGGGGCGTCATGGCTACACCTTC. It specifies CASSTWDRGRHGYTF.

This clone appeared once. The chain links TRBV5-1 to TRBJ2-3; no firm D call. Germline V gives CDR1 SGHRS, CDR2 YFSETQ. The length of the CDR3 is 12 residues. V was cut by 4 bases and J by 5 bases, with 8 bases left in between. CDR3 protein: CASSESVDTQYF. The CDR3 DNA follows: TGCGCCAGCAGCGAGTCCGTAGATACGCAGTATTTT.

The chain joins TRBV9 to TRBJ1-5; TRBD1 is a possible D gene (5 bases). The CDR3 totals 18 residues. Germline CDR1 reads SGDLS; CDR2 reads YYNGEE. V was clipped by 0 bases and J by 5 bases, with 21 bases between them. The CDR3 spells CASSVGIRGGKPYQPQHF. Written as DNA, the CDR3 is TGTGCCAGCAGCGTAGGAATTCGGGGGGGGAAACCGTATCAGCCCCAGCATTTT. The full variable domain, rest sourced from reference TRBV9 and TRBJ1-5, is DSGVTQTPKHLITATGQRVTLRCSPRSGDLSVYWYQQSLDQGLQFLIQYYNGEERAKGNILERFSAQQFPDLHSELNLSSLELGDSALYFCASSVGIRGGKPYQPQHFGDGTRLSIL.

J is TRBJ1-1 and V is TRBV30; no reliable D call. Per germline, CDR1 GTSNPN and CDR2 SVGIG (reference sequence). This CDR3 region has 13 residues. V was clipped by 4 bases and J by 0 bases, with 9 bases between them. The CDR3 region is CAWTSQLNTEAFF. The CDR3 coding sequence is TGTGCCTGGACTTCACAGCTGAACACTGAAGCTTTCTTT.

The chain recombines TRBV7-9 with TRBJ1-1; 8 bases align to TRBD1. Looked up from germline, CDR1 is SEHNR and CDR2 is FQNEAQ (reference sequence). V shed 6 bases and J 4 bases; nucleotides not matched to a gene: 4. CDR3 size: 13 residues. CDR3 bases: TGTGCCAGCAGTTATACAGGGGGCACTGAAGCTTTCTTT. Translated: CASSYTGGTEAFF.